This TCR beta chain derives from a study of blood T cell repertoires in COVID-19. About the study: The samples span acute and convalescent COVID-19 from the United States, Italy and Spain. Sample material is recorded as cDNA or gDNA derived from T cells, B-cell-depleted T cells, or PBMCs.

As originally analysed: The assay estimated nucleated cells by amplifying reference gene primers. The data were produced by immunoSEQ multiplex PCR, yet TCRdb's version contains in-frame clones alone and is incomplete. V and J calls plus clone size are reproduced from that table; the DNA served to infer D and trimming. The data contain approximately 270,000 clones, about 86% of them singletons. The CDR3 runs to 14 residues. CDR1 and CDR2 (germline): LGHDT, YNNKEL (reference sequence). Unmatched junction bases numbered 3, after V lost 3 bases and J lost 5 bases. The TCR comes from a man of 80 years or more with acute or convalescent COVID-19. The chain joins TRBV3-1 (or the pseudogene TRBV3-2) to TRBJ1-5; 8 bases agree with TRBD1. Sample: peripheral blood. The CDR3 DNA is TGTGCCAGCAGCCAGGGACAGGCTCATCAGCCCCAGCATTTT. Translation: CASSQGQAHQPQHF.